The 8 T cell receptor beta chains below all came from one sample that was sequenced in a study of Ad26.COV2.S vaccination and SARS-CoV-2 variants. Treatment of the sample: about 20 received Ad26.COV2.S at low or high dose, single or two shots; a few received placebo; per-sample allocation not given. The samples were gathered on day 63 after the first injection of vaccine or placebo. Here immunoSEQ multiplex PCR was the method, and the copy in TCRdb shows in-frame clones only, minus some. The sample consists of 200,000 to 250,000 clones, roughly 88% of them appearing once. The specimen was peripheral blood, collected in a trial of Ad26.COV2.S vaccine versus placebo. The receptor source for this set is a person between 18 and 60 years old who received the Ad26.COV2.S COVID-19 vaccine or a placebo.

DNA for the CDR3: TGTGCCAGCAGAACGGACGGCAATTCACCCCTCCACTTT. It codes for CASRTDGNSPLHF. The chain joins TRBV28 to TRBJ1-6; D remains ambiguous. The CDR3 totals 13 residues. Germline V gives CDR1 MDHEN, CDR2 SYDVKM. Trimming removed 6 bases at V and 7 bases at J, with 10 bases between.

This rearrangement joins TRBV7-8 to TRBJ2-2; 10 bases match TRBD1. This CDR3 is built from 17 residues. Germline CDR1 reads SGHVS; CDR2 reads FQNEAQ. The junction had 6 bases not matched to a gene; V was cut back by 5 bases and J by 0 bases. CDR3 sequence (DNA): TGTGCCAGCAGCCTACTAGGACAGGGGGCGAACACCGGGGAGCTGTTTTTT. Its protein is CASSLLGQGANTGELFF.

The chain has TRBV11-2 and TRBJ2-7, with 8 bases lining up with TRBD2. The CDR3 is 16 amino acids. Trimming at V came to 5 bases and at J to 3 bases, leaving 12 bases not matched to a gene. Germline assignment: CDR1 SGHAT and CDR2 FQNNGV. The CDR3 sequence is CASSPRRTSLGYEQYF. DNA for the CDR3: TGTGCCAGCAGCCCTCGCCGGACTAGCTTGGGCTACGAGCAGTACTTC.

DNA for the CDR3: TGTGCCAGCAGCTTACAGACGGGAGGGGGGCCAGATACGCAGTATTTT. Amino acid sequence: CASSLQTGGGPDTQYF. The chain joins TRBV7-3 to TRBJ2-3; TRBD2 aligns across 8 bases. Trimming cost V 2 bases and J 4 bases; bases outside gene matches: 8. This CDR3 has 16 amino acids. Germline CDR1 is SGHTA and CDR2 is FQGTGA.

This clone was counted once. The chain carries TRBV5-1 and TRBJ1-2; 8 bases align to TRBD1. Looked up from germline, CDR1 is SGHRS and CDR2 is YFSETQ. The length of the CDR3 is 16 residues. The ends lost 4 bases at V and 4 bases at J; junction bases unmatched: 12. CDR3 residues: CASSPGQGIIGYGYTF. The CDR3 nucleotides are TGCGCCAGCAGCCCCGGACAGGGAATAATTGGCTATGGCTACACCTTC.

J is TRBJ2-7 and V is TRBV7-2; TRBD1 or TRBD2 may be the D gene (5 bases each). This CDR3 has 16 residues. Trimming pared 0 bases from V and 4 bases from J, leaving 16 bases between. Germline V gene data show CDR1 as SGHTA and CDR2 as FQGNSA. The chain's CDR3 is CASSLARDGSRYEQYF. The CDR3 coding sequence is TGTGCCAGCAGCTTAGCCCGGGACGGTAGCCGATACGAGCAGTACTTC.

The V call is TRBV7-2, the J call TRBJ2-7; D ambiguous. This CDR3 has 13 residues. Trimming took 0 bases from V and 2 from J, leaving 5 bases between them. CDR1 is SGHTA, CDR2 FQGNSA, per germline. The CDR3 nucleotides read TGTGCCAGCAGCTTAGCGCTCCCCTACGAGCAGTACTTC. Residues: CASSLALPYEQYF.

V usage is TRBV4-3 and J usage is TRBJ2-2; 11 nucleotides match TRBD2. Germline loops: CDR1 LGHNA, CDR2 YSLEER. The CDR3 is 16 residues long. V dropped 4 bases and J dropped 2; count of bases not matched to a gene: 3. CDR3: CASSLRLAGNTGELFF. Here the CDR3 DNA reads TGCGCCAGCAGCCTACGACTAGCGGGAAACACCGGGGAGCTGTTTTTT.